What follows are 8 T cell receptor beta chains derived from one specimen sequenced in a study of ipilimumab plus nivolumab after autologous stem cell transplantation. Libraries were prepared by immunoSEQ multiplex PCR; TCRdb keeps only in-frame clonotypes and omits some of them. The sample shows approximately 15,000 clones, roughly 84% of them seen only once. This specimen consisted of PBMCs, obtained in a trial of ipilimumab plus nivolumab as post-transplant consolidation. The receptors here all came from a male donor with diffuse large B-cell lymphoma.

This clone was detected a few times. V and J are TRBV6-1 and TRBJ2-1; weak D call: TRBD2 (5 bases). The CDR3 has 13 residues. The ends were cut back, 10 bases at V and 3 bases at J, with 13 bases in the middle. CDR1 MNHNS and CDR2 SASEGT come from the germline V gene. The CDR3 is CAIRTGDYNEQFF. Here the CDR3 DNA reads TGTGCCATCAGAACCGGGGACTACAATGAGCAGTTCTTC.

V and J are TRBV12-5 and TRBJ2-1, with TRBD2 as a possible D gene (5 bases). CDR1 is LGHNT, CDR2 FRNRAP, per germline. The CDR3 runs 18 residues. V was pared by 4 bases and J by 0 bases, with 19 bases between. For the CDR3, the DNA is TGTGCTAGTGGTTCGTCTGATCCGGGGAAGAGCTCCTACAATGAGCAGTTCTTC. It yields the protein CASGSSDPGKSSYNEQFF.

Only a few counts were recorded for this clone. This rearrangement joins TRBV15 to TRBJ2-7; possibly TRBD1 or TRBD2 for D (5 bases each). The CDR3 is 15 amino acids. V lost 0 bases to trimming and J lost 6 bases, with 15 bases between them. Germline CDR1 LNHNV, CDR2 YYDKDF (reference sequence). CDR3 sequence reads: CATSREAPGGPEQYF. DNA of the CDR3: TGTGCCACCAGCAGAGAAGCGCCTGGGGGACCCGAGCAGTACTTC. The full variable domain, completed using reference TRBV15 and TRBJ2-7, is DAMVIQNPRYQVTQFGKPVTLSCSQTLNHNVMYWYQQKSSQAPKLLFHYYDKDFNNEADTPDNFQSRRPNTSFCFLDIRSPGLGDTAMYLCATSREAPGGPEQYFGPGTRLTVT.

The chain carries TRBV5-1 and TRBJ2-2, with TRBD2 matching 10 bases. There are 16 residues in the CDR3. The ends lost 1 base at V and 6 bases at J; junction bases unmatched: 6. Germline V lookup: CDR1 SGHRS, CDR2 YFSETQ. The CDR3 nucleotides are TGCGCCAGCAGCTTGCGGCTAGCGGGAGTCCCCGGGGAGCTGTTTTTT. This encodes CASSLRLAGVPGELFF.

The J gene is TRBJ1-2, the V gene TRBV7-2, with 9 bases fitting TRBD1. Germline V gene data show CDR1 as SGHTA and CDR2 as FQGNSA. J was trimmed by 6 bases and V by 4 bases; bases with no gene match: 9. The CDR3 length is 15 residues. The CDR3 sequence: CASSSTGTGFNGYTF. DNA for the CDR3: TGTGCCAGCAGCTCCACCGGGACAGGGTTTAATGGCTACACCTTC.

The chain employs TRBV10-1 and TRBJ2-3; the match to TRBD1 covers 7 bases. CDR1 is WNHNN and CDR2 is SYGVQD in the germline V gene (reference sequence). V shed 6 bases, J shed 2 bases, and the junction held 8 bases outside the gene matches. The CDR3 extends over 15 amino acids. As DNA, the CDR3 is TGCGCCAGCAGCGGAACCGGGACAGACACAGATACGCAGTATTTT. Its protein is CASSGTGTDTDTQYF.

The CDR3 DNA is TGTGCCTGGAGCACAGGCATTTTCCAGCGGGAGATTTTCCAAGAGACCCAGTACTTC. Protein sequence: CAWSTGIFQREIFQETQYF. The chain uses TRBV30 and TRBJ2-5; 8 nucleotides match TRBD2. The V and J ends lost 3 bases and 1 base, in that order; junction bases with no gene match: 19. CDR3 length equals 19 residues. Germline values: CDR1 GTSNPN, CDR2 SVGIG (reference sequence).

The chain carries TRBV2 and TRBJ1-1; D ambiguous. Germline CDR1 and CDR2: SNHLY and FYNNEI. The CDR3 is 14 amino acids. Trimming left V 6 bases short and J 3 bases short, with 14 bases between. The CDR3 sequence: CASSRLPRDTEAFF. Written as DNA, the CDR3 is TGTGCCAGCAGCCGACTCCCGCGGGACACTGAAGCTTTCTTT.